Given below is one TCR beta chain in context. The antigen remains unidentified. It was with 60 Vbeta and 13 Jbeta primers that the PCR ran. Assay used: immunoSEQ multiplex PCR; TCRdb lists only in-frame clones, some missing. The repertoire consists of 200,000 to 250,000 clones, with around 89% occurring once and the leading ten covering about 1%. The data were obtained in a study of cytomegalovirus exposure and HLA in healthy donors. Study results and limitations: Later on, an analysis found that several of the most significant clusters appeared to be linked to common viral pathogens, which included parvovirus B19.

CDR3 length equals 17 residues. V was clipped by 4 bases and J by 4 bases; unmatched bases: 9. Germline V gives CDR1 SGHNT, CDR2 YYREEE (reference sequence). The TCR was taken from a woman under 30 in good health and CMV-seronegative. Material: PBMCs. The genes are TRBV5-4 and TRBJ2-1; 12 positions agree with TRBD2. CDR3 sequence reads: CASSTELAGGFYNEQFF. The CDR3 nucleotides are TGTGCCAGCAGCACAGAACTAGCGGGGGGTTTTTACAATGAGCAGTTCTTC.